This T cell receptor (beta chain) emerged from a study of blood T cell repertoires in COVID-19. Under the authors' procedure: Amplification of reference gene primers was used by the study to estimate nucleated cell counts. Sequencing used immunoSEQ multiplex PCR; TCRdb keeps in-frame clones, though not all of them. V and J calls and clone size are copied from that table; D and trimming were computed from the DNA. Of about 70,000 clones in the sample, roughly 81% are singletons; the top ten hold 20% to 25%. Germline CDR1 reads KGHSH; CDR2 reads LQKENI. V was cut by 3 bases and J by 6 bases, with 12 bases left in between. This CDR3 has 13 amino acids.

The TCR sequence derives from a woman in her seventies with acute or convalescent COVID-19. This chain joins TRBV18 and TRBJ2-7, with D perhaps TRBD1 (6 bases). Material for sequencing was peripheral blood. The CDR3 reads CASSPGQGTEQYF. CDR3 in DNA: TGTGCCAGCTCACCTGGCCAGGGGACCGAGCAGTACTTC. Together with reference TRBV18 and TRBJ2-7, the CDR3 gives the full variable domain: NAGVMQNPRHLVRRRGQEARLRCSPMKGHSHVYWYRQLPEEGLKFMVYLQKENIIDESGMPKERFSAEFPKEGPSILRIQQVVRGDSAAYFCASSPGQGTEQYFGPGTRLTVT.